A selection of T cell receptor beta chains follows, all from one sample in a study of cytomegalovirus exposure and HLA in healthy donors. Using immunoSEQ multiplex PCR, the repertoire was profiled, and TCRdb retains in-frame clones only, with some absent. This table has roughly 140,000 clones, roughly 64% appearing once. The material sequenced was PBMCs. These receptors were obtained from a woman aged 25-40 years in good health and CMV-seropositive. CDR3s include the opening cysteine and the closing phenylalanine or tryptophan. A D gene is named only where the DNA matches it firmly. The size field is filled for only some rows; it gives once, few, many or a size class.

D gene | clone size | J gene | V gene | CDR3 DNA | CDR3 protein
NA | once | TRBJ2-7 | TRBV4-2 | TGTGCCAGCAGCCAAGGTTGGTCTGCGGGCGCCTACGAGCAGTACTTC | CASSQGWSAGAYEQYF
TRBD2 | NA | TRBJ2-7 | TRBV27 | TGTGCCAGCAGTTTGGGACTAGTGTCCTACGAGCAGTACTTC | CASSLGLVSYEQYF
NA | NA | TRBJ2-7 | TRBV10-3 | TGTGCCATCACGGAAGGGGGTACCTACGAGCAGTACTTC | CAITEGGTYEQYF
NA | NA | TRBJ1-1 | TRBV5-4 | TGTGCCAGCAGCTCCGGGGCGGGGGGCACTGAAGCTTTCTTT | CASSSGAGGTEAFF
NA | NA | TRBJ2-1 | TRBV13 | TGTGCCAGCAGCTTGGGACAACAGGAGCAGTTCTTC | CASSLGQQEQFF
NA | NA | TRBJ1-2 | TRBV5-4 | TGTGCCAGCCGGGGGACGGATTTTTCTCCCACGTATGGCTACACCTTC | CASRGTDFSPTYGYTF
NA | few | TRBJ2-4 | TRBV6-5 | TGTGCCAGCAGCACGACTAGTTCCGTTAGCATTCAGTACTTC | CASSTTSSVSIQYF
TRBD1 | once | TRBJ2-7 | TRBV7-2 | TGTGCCAGCAGCGCCCGACAGGGGGCAAGTGGTAGGTACGAGCAGTACTTC | CASSARQGASGRYEQYF
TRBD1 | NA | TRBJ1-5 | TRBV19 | TGTGCCAGTAGGGACAGGACCAGCAATCAGCCCCAGCATTTT | CASRDRTSNQPQHF
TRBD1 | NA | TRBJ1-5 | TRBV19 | TGTGCCAGTAGGAGACAGGGGTCAGACGGGGATCAGCCCCAGCATTTT | CASRRQGSDGDQPQHF
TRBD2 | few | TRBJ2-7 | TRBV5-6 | TGTGCCAGCTCCACTGGGGGGGGCTACGAGCAGTACTTC | CASSTGGGYEQYF
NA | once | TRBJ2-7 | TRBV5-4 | TGTGCCAGCAGCCAAGGTCGGGGTTACGAGCAGTACTTC | CASSQGRGYEQYF
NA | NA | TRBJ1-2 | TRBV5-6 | TGTGCCAGCACGACTATCGATAACTATGGCTACACCTTC | CASTTIDNYGYTF
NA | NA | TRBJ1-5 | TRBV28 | TGTGCCAGCAGTACACCACAGGGCTTCGATCAGCCCCAGCATTTT | CASSTPQGFDQPQHF
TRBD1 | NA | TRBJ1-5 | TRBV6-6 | TGTGCCAGCAGTCTTGGACAGGGGGTGTATCAGCCCCAGCATTTT | CASSLGQGVYQPQHF
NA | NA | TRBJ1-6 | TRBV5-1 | TGCGCCAGCAGCTTGATAGGACTGTCTAATTCACCCCTCCACTTT | CASSLIGLSNSPLHF
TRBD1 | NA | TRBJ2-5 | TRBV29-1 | TGCAGCGTTGTAGGACAGGGCCGGGAGACCCAGTACTTC | CSVVGQGRETQYF
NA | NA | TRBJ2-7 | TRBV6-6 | TGTGCCAGCAGTTACCCCGGTAGCGAGCAGTACTTC | CASSYPGSEQYF
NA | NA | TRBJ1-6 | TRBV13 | TGTGCCAGCAGCTTAGAAGGGAGGTCCGGTTCACCCCTCCACTTT | CASSLEGRSGSPLHF
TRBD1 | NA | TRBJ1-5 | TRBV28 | TGTGCCAGCAGCTTACTGACAGGGGACGGCCAGCCCCAGCATTTT | CASSLLTGDGQPQHF
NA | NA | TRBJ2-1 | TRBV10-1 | TGCGCCAGCAGGGCCGCGGGCCCTACAGGGGAGCAGTTCTTC | CASRAAGPTGEQFF
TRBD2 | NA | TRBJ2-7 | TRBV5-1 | TGCGCCAGCAGCCGGACGGTGGTACTAGCGGGAAGCGAGCAGTACTTC | CASSRTVVLAGSEQYF
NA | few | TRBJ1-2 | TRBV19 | TGTGCCAGTAGTCGCCGGGAAGGCCAAGATGGCTACACCTTC | CASSRREGQDGYTF
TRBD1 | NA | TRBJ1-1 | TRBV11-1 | TGTGCCAGCAGCGGGGACAGGGACACTGAAGCTTTCTTT | CASSGDRDTEAFF
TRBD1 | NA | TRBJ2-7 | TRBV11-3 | TGTGCCAGCAGGAGACAGGGGGCTTCCTACGAGCAGTACTTC | CASRRQGASYEQYF
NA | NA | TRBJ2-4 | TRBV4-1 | TGCGCCAGCAGCCAAGAGCGGGGCTCGGCGGGCAAAAACATTCAGTACTTC | CASSQERGSAGKNIQYF
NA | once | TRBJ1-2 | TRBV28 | TGTGCCAGCAGTTTAATTTTCGGGGGCTACACCTTC | CASSLIFGGYTF
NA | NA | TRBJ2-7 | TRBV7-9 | TGTGCCAGCAGCTTGCAGGGTACCCACGAGCAGTACTTC | CASSLQGTHEQYF
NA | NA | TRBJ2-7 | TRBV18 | TGTGCCAGCTCCGCCGACATGACGGGAGCCTCGGGGGAGCAGTACTTC | CASSADMTGASGEQYF
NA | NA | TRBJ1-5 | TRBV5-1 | TGCGCCAGCAGCGGAGATAGCAATCAGCCCCAGCATTTT | CASSGDSNQPQHF
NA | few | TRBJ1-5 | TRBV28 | TGTGCCAGCAGTTACAGGGATGGTCAGCCCCAGCATTTT | CASSYRDGQPQHF
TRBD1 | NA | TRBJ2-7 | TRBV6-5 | TGTGCCAGCAGTTACTCAAGCAGGGGGCTCATGTACGAGCAGTACTTC | CASSYSSRGLMYEQYF
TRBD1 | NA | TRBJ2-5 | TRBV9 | TGTGCCAGCAGCTTTAGACAGGGGGGAGAGACCCAGTACTTC | CASSFRQGGETQYF
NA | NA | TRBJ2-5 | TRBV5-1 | TGCGCCAGCAGGGTATATGCGGGCCAGGGGAAAGAGACCCAGTACTTC | CASRVYAGQGKETQYF
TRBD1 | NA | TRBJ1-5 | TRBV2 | TGTGCCAGCAGACAGGGGGAGGATCAGCCCCAGCATTTT | CASRQGEDQPQHF
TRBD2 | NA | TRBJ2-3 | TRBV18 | TGTGCCAGCTCACCAGGACTAGCGGGGGTCAGTGATACGCAGTATTTT | CASSPGLAGVSDTQYF
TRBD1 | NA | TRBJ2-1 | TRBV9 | TGTGCCAGCAGCGCGCAACAGGGGGCTTACAATGAGCAGTTCTTC | CASSAQQGAYNEQFF
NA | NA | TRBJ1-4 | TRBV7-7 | TGTGCTAGCAGCTCGGGACTTAATGAAAAACTGTTTTTT | CASSSGLNEKLFF
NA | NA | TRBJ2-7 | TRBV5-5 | TGTGCCAGCAGCTTGGGACTAGGGCCCCTCGAGCAGTACTTC | CASSLGLGPLEQYF